This TCR beta chain was recovered during a study of T cell changes during pregnancy in multiple sclerosis. Some clones are missing from TCRdb's copy, which holds only in-frame ones; the method was immunoSEQ multiplex PCR. The profile shows 45,000 to 70,000 clones, roughly 90% of them singletons. Germline V lookup: CDR1 MNHEY, CDR2 SMNVEV (reference sequence). V lost 5 bases, J lost 3 bases, and 14 bases lay in between. The CDR3 contains 14 residues. The origin of this receptor is a female donor in good health, enrolled as a control in a pregnancy study. The sample was peripheral blood, taken in the third trimester of pregnancy. The rearrangement links TRBV27 to TRBJ2-7, with a weak D call TRBD1 (6 bases). This chain's CDR3 is CASSVDRNHYEQYF. The CDR3 DNA reads as TGTGCCAGCAGTGTCGACAGGAACCACTACGAGCAGTACTTC.